This T cell receptor (beta chain) derives from a study of T cells after yellow fever vaccination (dated 2019 in TCRdb). Some background on the complete study: The SMART-Seq v4 Ultra Low Input RNA kit was used to prepare libraries from fractions with low cell numbers. Two healthy male donors made up the cohort, one aged 18 to 30 years and the other aged 30 to 40 years. To follow T-cell clones before and after both primary and booster YFV17D yellow fever vaccination, bulk TCR alpha and beta repertoires underwent longitudinal sequencing. Blood was collected at multiple timepoints before and after primary and secondary immunization, and bulk PBMC replicates and cell subsets were isolated.

This clonotype was seen many times. It lacks a known antigen. No clone much larger than this one lies a single base away; base qualities are absent. The paper's findings and limits, for the study overall: Because only two donors were included in the study, the extent to which the findings can be generalized is limited. Computational filtering was required because FACS-sorted repertoires could contain abundant contaminating clonotypes from the bulk population. After the booster, most of the clones that had expanded following primary vaccination were detected again (around 95% of CD4 and around 90% of CD8), which suggests that memory was broadly maintained. A small share of clonotypes occurred in both CD4 and CD8 compartments, likely arising from convergent recombination. Compared with the primary T-cell response, the secondary T-cell response was weaker but faster, peaking on day 5 rather than day 15.

Interpreted using the paper, the treatment or condition label stands for: live attenuated yellow fever vaccine strain. PBMCs were isolated from peripheral blood using a standard Ficoll-Paque protocol. Dynabeads CD4 and CD8 positive selection kits were used to isolate the CD4 and CD8 T-cell fractions. TriZol was used to extract RNA from bulk PBMCs, from CD4 and CD8 fractions, and from dextramer-positive and dextramer-negative fractions. The listed sequencing device is Illumina NovaSeq 6000. Synthesis of TCR cDNA relied on 5'RACE template switching, a step that introduced a universal primer site along with unique molecular identifiers. Priming for cDNA synthesis came from both the TCR alpha and TCR beta constant segments. Libraries were amplified in two PCR steps, with sample barcodes and sequencing adapters added in the second step. Sequencing of libraries was done on Illumina HiSeq 2500 (2x100 bp) or NovaSeq (2x150 bp). The paper's data handling went like this. MIGEC was used to demultiplex reads and collapse the reads into UMI consensus sequences, and MiXCR was used for V(D)J alignment. Using edgeR on replicate PBMC samples, clonotypes were called vaccine-responding if FDR was below 0.01 and the log2 fold change was above 5 up to day 15. Each bulk clonotype was labeled CD4 or CD8 based on which sequenced repertoire, CD4 or CD8, contained the clonotype at higher abundance. The raw public data were reprocessed by TCRdb itself: fastp quality trimming at Q25, MiXCR clonotype calling, in-frame beta chains only. Duplicate CDR3 protein sequences are folded into a single record with the most common DNA and genes. The V and J calls, along with clone size, are taken from TCRdb and not from the paper's own processing. Recorded for this sample are 250,000 to 300,000 distinct CDR3 sequences; around 4.9% of them occurred a single time. Around 3.5% of the sample is in the top ten clones.

For CDR1 and CDR2, the germline V gene lists SGHTA and FQGNSA. V is reduced by 6 bases and J by 1 base, leaving a spacing of 10 bases between them. The CDR3, from cysteine to phenylalanine, totals 14 residues. This entry keeps only the CDR3 DNA: 42 bases, framed from base 1. The chain couples TRBV7-2 to TRBJ1-5; the D gene assignment is ambiguous. The clonotype comes from a man younger than 30 who received the YFV17D yellow fever vaccine. This sample comprised CD4+ T cells sorted from PBMCs, obtained on the day of the yellow fever booster vaccination. The DNA sequence reads TGTGCCAGCAGTTTGCAGGACAGCAATCAGCCCCAGCATTTT. The resulting protein is CASSLQDSNQPQHF.